This T cell receptor (beta chain) was captured in a study of neurological immune-mediated disorders. From the 5' RACE reads, TCRdb called clonotypes with MiXCR, one entry per CDR3 protein. The sample gives roughly 100,000 distinct CDR3 sequences, around 3.5% of which show up once; around 3.1% is in the top ten. This CDR3 is 14 amino acids long. The trim removed 6 bases at V and 0 bases at J, leaving 4 bases unmatched. Germline CDR1 reads DFQATT; CDR2 reads SNEGSKA (reference sequence). Sequencing input: PBMCs. V usage is TRBV20-1 and J usage is TRBJ2-3; 9 positions match TRBD2. The clonotype originates from a woman in her 50s with multiple sclerosis. CDR3 DNA: TGCAGTGCAATTACTAGCGGGAGCACAGATACGCAGTATTTT. Its translation is CSAITSGSTDTQYF.